A selection of T cell receptor beta chains follows, all from one sample in a study of blood T cell repertoires in COVID-19. This table comes from immunoSEQ multiplex PCR, and its TCRdb copy is limited to in-frame clones, with some not included. Of tens of thousands of clones listed, roughly four fifths are singletons. Sequencing was carried out using peripheral blood. The source of these receptors is a human donor in a cohort sampled during active COVID-19. Both conserved end residues are part of each CDR3.

J gene,V gene,CDR3 length,CDR3 protein
TRBJ2-7,TRBV7-8,14,CASRSSGSTYEQYF
TRBJ2-7,TRBV29-1,13,CSVESGGAYEQYF
TRBJ2-3,TRBV6-5,14,CASRLAGAGDTQYF
TRBJ2-5,TRBV6-6,15,CASSGAGTGVETQYF
TRBJ2-7,TRBV6-5,13,CASSGGTGDQQYF
TRBJ1-2,TRBV3-1/TRBV3-2,14,CASSQDRGLGGYTF
TRBJ2-7,TRBV6-5,13,CATGRGASYEQYF
TRBJ2-1,TRBV7-2,15,CASSPPGLAYNEQFF
TRBJ2-1,TRBV5-4,13,CASSRELYNEQFF
TRBJ1-1,TRBV3-1/TRBV3-2,15,CASSQLGPLRAEAFF
TRBJ1-2,TRBV18,17,CASSSPTGTGSFYGYTF
TRBJ1-1,TRBV5-4,16,CASSLGSPGQDTEAFF
TRBJ1-4,TRBV19,14,CASNYRATNEKLFF
TRBJ1-2,TRBV7-9,15,CASSSGSDRIGGYTF
TRBJ2-4,TRBV7-9,18,CASSPLAGDYAAKNIQYF
TRBJ1-2,TRBV5-6,16,CASSPPDRGPSYGYTF